What follows describes a single T cell receptor (beta chain). This sample stems from a study of blood T cell repertoires in COVID-19. Study-level background: Nucleic acid was either cDNA or gDNA, and it came from T cells, B-cell-depleted T cells, or PBMCs.

From germline, CDR1 is KGHSH and CDR2 LQKENI. The CDR3 has 15 residues. V shed 3 bases and J 1 base; nucleotides not matched to a gene: 2. Original data processing: Estimated nucleated cell counts came from reference gene primer amplification. This table comes from immunoSEQ multiplex PCR, and its TCRdb copy is limited to in-frame clones, with some not included. V, J and clone size are taken as reported in that table, and D and trimming were inferred from the DNA itself. The sample includes about 92,000 clones, about 85% of them seen just once. Sequencing was performed on peripheral blood. The chain uses TRBV18 and TRBJ1-4, with TRBD1 identical over 7 bases. The receptor was derived from a human donor in a cohort sampled during active COVID-19. The CDR3 DNA follows: TGTGCCAGCTCACCCAACAGGGGAACTAATGAAAAACTGTTTTTT. Translating it yields CASSPNRGTNEKLFF.